Listed here is a single T cell receptor (beta chain). This specimen comes from a study of blood T cell repertoires in COVID-19. Study-wide background: From the United States, Italy and Spain came samples of acute and convalescent COVID-19.

TCRdb's copy holds only in-frame clones and misses some; the assay was immunoSEQ multiplex PCR. The table records over 150,000 clones, 80% to 85% of them present only once. This CDR3 comprises 16 residues. Trimming shortened V by 3 bases and J by 4 bases, and 15 bases separated the two germline ends. Germline CDR1 MGHRA, CDR2 YSYEKL. Participant ages covered about 18 to 89 years across about 22 US areas. In assigning cohorts, the study relied on participant-reported clinical history. The sequenced material came from PBMCs or T cells enriched from blood (not recorded which). V usage is TRBV4-1 and J usage is TRBJ1-4; a possible D gene is TRBD1 (5 bases). This TCR came from a man between 35 and 55 years old who had recovered from COVID-19. The CDR3 region has the DNA TGCGCCAGCAGCCAGGGGCGCGGTGTGATTAATGAAAAACTGTTTTTT. This codes for CASSQGRGVINEKLFF.